This TCR beta chain was recovered during a study of T cell responses to AZD1222 COVID-19 vaccine. Study-wide results and limits: Clonal diversity was possibly underestimated, and the donors were mostly white British, with more females. Researchers took repertoire samples only after the peak T cell response had come.

As to this clone: Its specificity is unknown.

CDR1 is GTSNPN, CDR2 SVGIG, per germline (reference sequence). The V end was cut by 0 bases, the J end by 7 bases, with 13 bases between. This CDR3 contains 15 residues. The data were produced by immunoSEQ multiplex PCR, yet TCRdb's version contains in-frame clones alone and is incomplete. The sample comprises about 81,000 clones, 75% to 95% of which are singletons, and approximately 8% rests with the top ten. The receptor's source is an adult who received the AZD1222 COVID-19 vaccine. This sequence joins TRBV30 and TRBJ1-6; no clear D. Specimen: peripheral blood, collected 28 days after the second AZD1222 dose. CDR3 protein: CAWSVLAGLNSPLHF. The CDR3 coding sequence is TGTGCCTGGAGTGTATTAGCCGGTTTAAATTCACCCCTCCACTTT.